These 30 T cell receptor beta chains were all obtained from the same sample, sequenced in a study of shared clonotypes between healthy human individuals. TCRdb's table, derived via immunoSEQ multiplex PCR, lists solely in-frame clones and lacks some. The sample holds roughly 1,100,000 clones, around 74% seen once. Input material: memory CD4+ T cells sorted from blood. This sample's subset: CD45RA-negative fraction. The receptors derive from a man between 18 and 35 years old in good health.

The J gene is TRBJ2-7, the V gene TRBV28, with D possibly being TRBD1 or TRBD2 (5 bases each). Germline V gene sequence: CDR1 MDHEN, CDR2 SYDVKM. V dropped 7 bases and J dropped 2 bases, with 9 bases sitting between them. The CDR3 is 12 residues long. CDR3 in amino acids: CASKGSTYEQYF. The CDR3 DNA reads TGTGCCAGCAAGGGGAGCACCTACGAGCAGTACTTC.

This chain uses TRBV27 with TRBJ1-2; D uncertain. CDR3 length: 13 residues. From germline, CDR1 is MNHEY and CDR2 SMNVEV (reference sequence). V lost 8 bases, J lost 0 bases, and 10 bases lay in between. CDR3 DNA: TGTGCCAGCTCTCCACGCGCTAACTATGGCTACACCTTC. Translated: CASSPRANYGYTF.

This clone has only a few counts. V and J are TRBV6-1 and TRBJ1-5, with TRBD1 identical over 8 bases. With 6 bases clipped from V and 2 bases from J, the junction kept 6 bases outside the gene matches. Germline loops: CDR1 MNHNS, CDR2 SASEGT. This CDR3 has 15 residues. The CDR3 protein is CASRDMTGGNQPQHF. DNA of the CDR3: TGTGCCAGCAGGGATATGACAGGGGGCAATCAGCCCCAGCATTTT.

About this clone: At the DNA level, this CDR3 is encoded by other sequences in the same sample as well. The chain couples TRBV5-1 to TRBJ1-1; D unclear. With 4 bases removed from V and 1 base from J, the gap between germline ends came to 8 bases. CDR1 is SGHRS, CDR2 YFSETQ, per germline. The CDR3 covers 13 residues. CDR3 in DNA: TGCGCCAGCAGCCCAGGACCGAACACTGAAGCTTTCTTT. It is translated as CASSPGPNTEAFF.

This clone was recorded a few times. J is TRBJ1-1 and V is TRBV10-3; 7 nucleotides align to TRBD1. In germline, CDR1 is ENHRY, CDR2 SYGVKD. Losses at the gene ends were 2 bases for V and 3 bases for J; bases not matched to a gene: 3. This CDR3 has 14 amino acids. Here the CDR3 DNA reads TGTGCCATCAGTGAGGGACAGGACTACACTGAAGCTTTCTTT. Translated: CAISEGQDYTEAFF.

The genes are TRBV28 and TRBJ1-2; possible D gene TRBD1, 5 bases. The V end lost 6 bases, the J end lost 0 bases, and 11 bases lay between the germline ends. The CDR3 runs 14 residues. The V gene's germline CDR1 is MDHEN and CDR2 SYDVKM. CDR3 coding DNA: TGTGCCAGCAGGGGGGTGTCAGCTAACTATGGCTACACCTTC. Translating it yields CASRGVSANYGYTF.

This sequence joins TRBV11-2 and TRBJ2-2; TRBD1 matches 7 bases. The CDR3 extends over 14 amino acids. Germline CDR1 and CDR2: SGHAT and FQNNGV. Unmatched junction bases numbered 4, after V lost 4 bases and J lost 5 bases. In DNA, the CDR3 is TGTGCCAGCAGCTCCGGGACAGAGACCGGGGAGCTGTTTTTT. Amino acid sequence: CASSSGTETGELFF.

As DNA, the CDR3 is TGTGCCAGCAGCTCGGGACAGGGGGTAGATACGCAGTATTTT. This encodes CASSSGQGVDTQYF. The chain employs TRBV7-3 and TRBJ2-3, with 11 bases identical to TRBD1. Germline CDR1 is SGHTA and CDR2 is FQGTGA. Trimming at V came to 4 bases and at J to 5 bases, leaving 2 bases not matched to a gene. CDR3 size: 14 residues.

The CDR3 is CAWSGWGVYNSPLHF. As DNA, the CDR3 is TGTGCCTGGAGTGGATGGGGGGTTTATAATTCACCCCTCCACTTT. This chain connects TRBV30 to TRBJ1-6, with a weak D call TRBD1 (5 bases). The CDR3 length is 15 residues. With 1 base removed from V and 4 bases from J, the gap between germline ends came to 11 bases. Germline CDR1 and CDR2: GTSNPN and SVGIG (reference sequence).

A single count supports this clone. The CDR3 loop is CAWNDGFTYEQYF. The CDR3 DNA reads TGTGCCTGGAACGATGGATTCACCTACGAGCAGTACTTC. The rearrangement links TRBV30 to TRBJ2-7; no clear D. Germline V gene lookup returns CDR1 GTSNPN and CDR2 SVGIG (reference sequence). The CDR3 runs to 13 residues. V was pared by 4 bases and J by 2 bases, with 12 bases between.

This chain connects TRBV30 to TRBJ1-6, with unresolved D. V shed 7 bases and J shed 7 bases, with 17 bases lying between them. CDR1 and CDR2 (germline): GTSNPN, SVGIG (reference sequence). This CDR3 spans 14 amino acids. The CDR3 protein is CAFSQPEMNSPLHF. The CDR3 DNA is TGTGCCTTTTCCCAGCCGGAAATGAATTCACCCCTCCACTTT.

The chain links TRBV15 to TRBJ2-5; D gene unclear. Germline assignment: CDR1 LNHNV and CDR2 YYDKDF (reference sequence). CDR3 size: 12 residues. The V gene lost 0 bases and the J gene lost 9 bases, with 8 bases spanning the gap. The CDR3 bases are TGTGCCACCAGCAGAGACATCGGTGCCCAGTACTTC. Translated, it gives CATSRDIGAQYF. Supplemented by reference TRBV15 and TRBJ2-5, the full variable domain reads DAMVIQNPRYQVTQFGKPVTLSCSQTLNHNVMYWYQQKSSQAPKLLFHYYDKDFNNEADTPDNFQSRRPNTSFCFLDIRSPGLGDTAMYLCATSRDIGAQYFGPGTRLLVL.

The V gene is TRBV15, the J gene TRBJ1-2; D gene ambiguous. Trimming pared 6 bases from V and 8 bases from J, leaving 19 bases between. This CDR3 has 14 residues. The germline V gene has CDR1 LNHNV and CDR2 YYDKDF (reference sequence). The CDR3 spells CATSRRTPSSGYTF. As DNA, the CDR3 is TGTGCCACCAGTAGAAGGACCCCCAGCTCCGGCTACACCTTC.

This chain joins TRBV10-3 and TRBJ2-3; TRBD2 agrees at 9 bases. Looked up from germline, CDR1 is ENHRY and CDR2 is SYGVKD. Trimming removed 0 bases from V and 3 bases from J; junction bases left unmatched: 4. The CDR3 spans 16 residues. The chain's CDR3 is CAISESSGRWTDTQYF. Here the CDR3 DNA reads TGTGCCATCAGTGAGTCTAGCGGGAGATGGACAGATACGCAGTATTTT.

The V call is TRBV7-3, the J call TRBJ2-1, with a weak D call TRBD2 (5 bases). The CDR3 is 12 residues long. V shed 5 bases and J shed 10 bases, with 12 bases lying between them. The germline gives CDR1 SGHTA, CDR2 FQGTGA. CDR3 amino acids: CASSASGYEQFF. In DNA, the CDR3 is TGTGCCAGCAGCGCATCGGGGTACGAGCAGTTCTTC.

The genes are TRBV11-3 and TRBJ2-2; 7 bases agree with TRBD1. Germline V lookup: CDR1 SGHNT, CDR2 YENEEA. Trimming removed 4 bases from V and 5 bases from J; junction bases left unmatched: 10. This CDR3 comprises 16 residues. CDR3 sequence reads: CASSSDRAGGTGELFF. The DNA for the CDR3 is TGTGCCAGCAGCTCCGACAGGGCGGGTGGGACCGGGGAGCTGTTTTTT.

The chain combines TRBV5-5 with TRBJ2-1, with 8 bases identical to TRBD2. Germline values: CDR1 SGHKS, CDR2 YYEKEE (reference sequence). This CDR3 is 13 amino acids long. Trimming cost V 4 bases and J 8 bases; bases outside gene matches: 5. The CDR3 DNA follows: TGTGCCAGCAGCCGGCTAGCGGGTGATGAGCAGTTCTTC. Its protein is CASSRLAGDEQFF. Full variable domain (remainder filled in from reference TRBV5-5 and TRBJ2-1): DAGVTQSPTHLIKTRGQQVTLRCSPISGHKSVSWYQQVLGQGPQFIFQYYEKEERGRGNFPDRFSARQFPNYSSELNVNALLLGDSALYLCASSRLAGDEQFFGPGTRLTVL.

The chain couples TRBV11-3 to TRBJ1-1, with 8 bases identical to TRBD1. The CDR3 covers 15 residues. The junction had 5 bases not matched to a gene; V was cut back by 4 bases and J by 1 base. Germline CDR1 reads SGHNT; CDR2 reads YENEEA. CDR3 DNA sequence: TGTGCCAGCAGCTCCGGACAGGGTCAGAACACTGAAGCTTTCTTT. It specifies CASSSGQGQNTEAFF.

The chain has TRBV6-1 and TRBJ2-7; D unclear. Germline V gene lookup returns CDR1 MNHNS and CDR2 SASEGT. The CDR3 has 11 residues. For the CDR3, the DNA is TGTGCTGTGTGGAGCTCCTACGAGCAGTACTTC. Translation gives CAVWSSYEQYF.

The V gene is TRBV7-9, the J gene TRBJ2-3, with 14 bases lining up with TRBD2. Germline V CDR1 and CDR2: SEHNR, FQNEAQ (reference sequence). The CDR3 loop spans 18 amino acids. Germline trimming cut 6 bases from V and 0 bases from J; bases unmatched to any gene: 8. The CDR3 protein is CASRGLAGVHVSTDTQYF. In DNA form, the CDR3 reads TGTGCCAGCAGGGGACTAGCGGGAGTCCACGTTAGCACAGATACGCAGTATTTT.

This clone has a handful of counts. The J gene is TRBJ2-7, the V gene TRBV5-1; 9 nucleotides match TRBD1. V was pared by 8 bases and J by 1 base, with 7 bases of the junction left unmatched. This CDR3 is 14 amino acids long. CDR1 and CDR2 from the germline V gene are SGHRS and YFSETQ. This CDR3 is CASGEGQGSYEQYF. DNA for the CDR3: TGCGCCAGTGGAGAGGGACAGGGTTCCTACGAGCAGTACTTC.

The chain carries TRBV18 and TRBJ2-7; D is perhaps TRBD2 (6 bases). Trimming removed 3 bases from V and 6 bases from J, with 9 bases in between. Germline V gives CDR1 KGHSH, CDR2 LQKENI. This CDR3 is 12 amino acids long. The DNA for the CDR3 is TGTGCCAGCTCACCCGGGGGAGGCGAGCAGTACTTC. It codes for CASSPGGGEQYF.

A note on this clone: It may be a read error: a sequence one base away is much more abundant. CDR3 loop: CASGSYNEQFF. In DNA, the CDR3 is TGTGCCAGCGGGTCCTACAATGAGCAGTTCTTC. The chain links TRBV2 to TRBJ2-1, with D hard to call. Trimming pared 8 bases from V and 1 base from J, leaving 3 bases between. There are 11 residues in the CDR3. CDR1 is SNHLY and CDR2 is FYNNEI in the germline V gene.

This clone was seen ten or more times. The CDR3 is CAWSVGQDWGEQYF. The DNA for the CDR3 is TGTGCCTGGAGTGTAGGGCAGGATTGGGGCGAGCAGTACTTC. The chain joins TRBV30 to TRBJ2-7; D gene unclear. Trimming pared 0 bases from V and 6 bases from J, leaving 15 bases between. The CDR3 extends over 14 amino acids. Per the germline V gene, CDR1 is GTSNPN and CDR2 is SVGIG (reference sequence).

The chain has TRBV6-6 and TRBJ1-5, with TRBD1 as a possible D gene (5 bases). This CDR3 is 14 amino acids long. V gave up 0 bases and J gave up 9 bases, with 12 bases separating them. The germline V gene has CDR1 MNHNY and CDR2 SVGAGI (reference sequence). Written as DNA, the CDR3 is TGTGCCAGCAGTTACTCCAGGGTAAAAAGGCCCCAGCATTTT. The encoded protein is CASSYSRVKRPQHF.

The gene calls are TRBV4-1 and TRBJ2-4; D perhaps matches TRBD2 (5 bases). CDR1 and CDR2 (germline): MGHRA, YSYEKL. This CDR3 is 17 amino acids long. Trimming pared 4 bases from V and 6 bases from J, leaving 22 bases between. CDR3 coding DNA: TGCGCCAGCAGCCTAAGTCACGAGTCCTTAGGGAGAAACATTCAGTACTTC. It translates to CASSLSHESLGRNIQYF.

The chain is built from TRBV27 and TRBJ2-1; D is perhaps TRBD2 (7 bases). With 4 bases removed from V and 8 bases from J, the gap between germline ends came to 21 bases. CDR3 length: 16 residues. Germline CDR1 MNHEY, CDR2 SMNVEV (reference sequence). The CDR3 region is CASSSSNKGGAHEQFF. The CDR3 nucleotides are TGTGCCAGCAGTTCCTCGAATAAAGGGGGGGCCCATGAGCAGTTCTTC.

The V call is TRBV5-1, the J call TRBJ2-5, with 10 positions matching TRBD1. The germline V gene has CDR1 SGHRS and CDR2 YFSETQ. The CDR3 consists of 17 residues. Unmatched junction bases numbered 6, after V lost 0 bases and J lost 1 base. The CDR3 DNA reads TGCGCCAGCAGCTTGGGAGGGACAGGGGCTTCCCAAGAGACCCAGTACTTC. This encodes CASSLGGTGASQETQYF.

V gene TRBV18 combines with J gene TRBJ1-1; a possible D gene is TRBD1 (5 bases). This CDR3 is 20 amino acids long. The germline V and J ends were trimmed by 2 bases and 0 bases, with 25 bases remaining between them. Germline V gene sequence: CDR1 KGHSH, CDR2 LQKENI. The CDR3 region has the DNA TGTGCCAGCTCACCAAACCCCCTGCGATCCGGGACCGGATTGAACACTGAAGCTTTCTTT. This codes for CASSPNPLRSGTGLNTEAFF. Looking up the rest from reference TRBV18 and TRBJ1-1 gives the full variable domain: NAGVMQNPRHLVRRRGQEARLRCSPMKGHSHVYWYRQLPEEGLKFMVYLQKENIIDESGMPKERFSAEFPKEGPSILRIQQVVRGDSAAYFCASSPNPLRSGTGLNTEAFFGQGTRLTVV.

A single count supports this clone. The CDR3 DNA reads as TGCAGCGTTGGTTATGGGTCGAACACCGGGGAGCTGTTTTTT. It encodes CSVGYGSNTGELFF. The chain combines TRBV29-1 with TRBJ2-2; D not certain. Germline CDR1 and CDR2: SQVTM and ANQGSEA. The V and J ends lost 4 bases and 0 bases respectively, with 9 bases between them. The CDR3 has 14 residues.